Shown below are 21 T cell receptor beta chains from a single sample sequenced in a study of cytotoxic CD8 clonotypes in ibrutinib-treated CLL. Some clones are missing from TCRdb's copy, which holds only in-frame ones; the method was immunoSEQ multiplex PCR. The sample has about 84,000 clones, 85% to 90% seen once. The sample in question was PBMCs, obtained before ibrutinib treatment. Receptors were obtained from a human donor with chronic lymphocytic leukemia.

This sequence joins TRBV7-2 and TRBJ2-5; 9 bases align to TRBD1. This CDR3 has 14 residues. V lost 3 bases to trimming and J lost 4 bases; unmatched junction nucleotides: 3. Germline CDR1 is SGHTA and CDR2 is FQGNSA. The CDR3 loop reads CASSLGTGRETQYF. DNA of the CDR3: TGTGCCAGCAGCTTGGGGACAGGGCGAGAGACCCAGTACTTC.

This chain links TRBV18 with TRBJ2-7; a possible D gene is TRBD2 (6 bases). Looked up from germline, CDR1 is KGHSH and CDR2 is LQKENI. V was cut by 1 base and J by 3 bases, with 10 bases left in between. CDR3 length: 14 amino acids. CDR3 amino acids: CASSPLTSLYEQYF. The CDR3 DNA sequence: TGTGCCAGCTCACCACTGACTAGTCTCTACGAGCAGTACTTC.

The chain's CDR3 is CASSTGGASYEQYF. The DNA of the CDR3 is TGTGCCAGCAGCACAGGGGGCGCTTCCTACGAGCAGTACTTC. V and J are TRBV5-6 and TRBJ2-7, with 9 bases that match TRBD1. The CDR3 runs 14 residues. Trimming cost V 4 bases and J 1 base; bases outside gene matches: 3. From germline, CDR1 is SGHDT and CDR2 YYEEEE. Full variable domain (rest looked up from reference TRBV5-6 and TRBJ2-7): DAGVTQSPTHLIKTRGQQVTLRCSPKSGHDTVSWYQQALGQGPQFIFQYYEEEERQRGNFPDRFSGHQFPNYSSELNVNALLLGDSALYLCASSTGGASYEQYFGPGTRLTVT.

The V gene is TRBV6-1, the J gene TRBJ1-3, with 7 bases identical to TRBD1. Per the germline V gene, CDR1 is MNHNS and CDR2 is SASEGT. There are 14 residues in the CDR3. V was pared by 7 bases and J by 2 bases, with 5 bases of the junction left unmatched. CDR3 sequence reads: CASTVDRAGNTIYF. The CDR3 region has the DNA TGTGCCAGCACTGTCGACAGGGCTGGAAACACCATATATTTT.

This rearrangement joins TRBV11-3 to TRBJ1-1; D not resolved. The CDR3 has 15 residues. With 5 bases removed from V and 3 bases from J, the gap between germline ends came to 16 bases. The germline V gene encodes CDR1 SGHNT and CDR2 YENEEA. Here the CDR3 DNA reads TGTGCCAGCAGCCTAGGAGGCGGGTTGCACACTGAAGCTTTCTTT. Protein product: CASSLGGGLHTEAFF.

The J gene is TRBJ2-3, the V gene TRBV10-3; 8 nucleotides match TRBD1. The CDR3 is 15 residues long. Germline values: CDR1 ENHRY, CDR2 SYGVKD. V trimming: 3 bases; J trimming: 5 bases; junction bases outside the gene matches: 7. CDR3: CAISDGRGHQDTQYF. In DNA, the CDR3 is TGTGCCATCAGTGATGGCAGGGGGCATCAAGATACGCAGTATTTT.

This chain joins TRBV27 and TRBJ1-1; 7 bases are a match to TRBD1. Germline CDR1 MNHEY, CDR2 SMNVEV (reference sequence). The trim removed 4 bases at V and 0 bases at J, leaving 5 bases unmatched. CDR3 length: 15 residues. The CDR3 bases are TGTGCCAGCAGTTCCCACAGGGGATTGAACACTGAAGCTTTCTTT. Protein sequence: CASSSHRGLNTEAFF.

V gene TRBV6-5 combines with J gene TRBJ1-3; D not resolved. Between the trimmed V and J ends, which lost 0 bases and 2 bases, there was a span of 11 bases. This CDR3 region has 16 residues. CDR1 MNHEY and CDR2 SVGAGI come from the germline V gene. CDR3 DNA sequence: TGTGCCAGCAGTTACTCGAAGACGAATCCTGGAAACACCATATATTTT. Amino acids: CASSYSKTNPGNTIYF.

The chain is built from TRBV7-6 and TRBJ1-2; D uncertain. Germline V gene lookup returns CDR1 SGHVS and CDR2 FNYEAQ. The CDR3 covers 13 residues. V lost 0 bases, J lost 7 bases, and 9 bases lay in between. The CDR3 DNA reads as TGTGCCAGCAGCTTAGCAGGGTTTCTTGGCTACACCTTC. Its protein product is CASSLAGFLGYTF.

CDR3 loop: CASSIRTGNGYTF. The CDR3 DNA sequence: TGTGCCAGTAGTATTCGGACAGGGAATGGCTACACCTTC. The chain recombines TRBV19 with TRBJ1-2; 8 nucleotides match TRBD1. V gave up 3 bases and J gave up 6 bases; unmatched junction bases: 3. Germline V gene data show CDR1 as LNHDA and CDR2 as SQIVND (reference sequence). CDR3 length: 13 amino acids.

The genes are TRBV27 and TRBJ1-5; weak D call: TRBD1 (5 bases). V lost 8 bases and J 4 bases, leaving 12 bases between the germline ends. CDR1 is MNHEY and CDR2 is SMNVEV in the germline V gene (reference sequence). This CDR3 contains 13 residues. Here the CDR3 reads CASAWGGNQPQHF. CDR3 coding DNA: TGTGCCAGCGCCTGGGGGGGAAATCAGCCCCAGCATTTT.

The chain is built from TRBV7-2 and TRBJ1-1; D not resolved. The CDR3 runs 13 residues. Germline values: CDR1 SGHTA, CDR2 FQGNSA. V was trimmed by 3 bases and J by 4 bases, leaving 9 bases between them. CDR3 nucleotide sequence: TGTGCCAGCAGCTTTCGCCGGAGCACTGAAGCTTTCTTT. As protein: CASSFRRSTEAFF.

This clone has a single count. The V call is TRBV7-6, the J call TRBJ2-7; TRBD1 agrees at 10 bases. Germline V lookup: CDR1 SGHVS, CDR2 FNYEAQ. Trimming removed 5 bases from V and 1 base from J; junction bases left unmatched: 5. The CDR3 spans 15 residues. This CDR3 is CASSQPGQGSYEQYF. CDR3 sequence (DNA): TGTGCCAGCAGCCAACCGGGACAGGGGTCCTACGAGCAGTACTTC.

The chain recombines TRBV6-1 with TRBJ2-7; D is perhaps TRBD2 (6 bases). Looked up from germline, CDR1 is MNHNS and CDR2 is SASEGT. This CDR3 has 13 amino acids. The V end lost 4 bases, the J end lost 4 bases, and 11 bases lay between the germline ends. The CDR3 nucleotides are TGTGCCAGCAGTGCACTAGCAGGGTACGAGCAGTACTTC. Translated, it gives CASSALAGYEQYF.

This clone was observed once. DNA of the CDR3: TGTGCCAGCTCACCAACTTCTCAGGCAGATACGCAGTATTTT. Translating it yields CASSPTSQADTQYF. This rearrangement joins TRBV18 to TRBJ2-3; D call uncertain. Germline values: CDR1 KGHSH, CDR2 LQKENI. The CDR3 spans 14 residues. Trimming removed 2 bases from V and 4 bases from J, with 10 bases in between.

The V and J genes are TRBV27 and TRBJ2-1; the match to TRBD2 covers 7 bases. V trimming: 6 bases; J trimming: 3 bases; junction bases outside the gene matches: 26. The CDR3 loop spans 21 amino acids. CDR1 and CDR2 from the germline V gene are MNHEY and SMNVEV (reference sequence). The CDR3 sequence is CASRAEPGGGGRGSRYNEQFF. DNA for the CDR3: TGTGCCAGCAGGGCCGAGCCGGGAGGTGGTGGGAGAGGGAGCCGCTACAATGAGCAGTTCTTC.

The chain joins TRBV2 to TRBJ2-3; TRBD2 might be the D (6 bases). The length of the CDR3 is 16 residues. The V end lost 7 bases, the J end lost 4 bases, and 21 bases lay between the germline ends. CDR1 is SNHLY and CDR2 is FYNNEI in the germline V gene. This CDR3 is CASTGGPGAFADTQYF. CDR3 bases: TGTGCCAGCACCGGGGGACCGGGTGCTTTCGCAGATACGCAGTATTTT.

V gene TRBV6-4 combines with J gene TRBJ2-7; 9 bases are a match to TRBD2. The germline CDR1 and CDR2 sequences are MRHNA and SNTAGT. The CDR3 covers 20 residues. V shed 0 bases, J shed 2 bases, and the junction held 17 bases outside the gene matches. The CDR3 nucleotides are TGTGCCAGCAGTGACTCGAGGAGTCGGCGGGAGGGCCATCCCACCTACGAGCAGTACTTC. Protein: CASSDSRSRREGHPTYEQYF.

The J gene is TRBJ2-7, the V gene TRBV6-6; perhaps TRBD1 as D (6 bases). CDR1 and CDR2 from the germline V gene are MNHNY and SVGAGI (reference sequence). Between the trimmed V and J ends, which lost 0 bases and 6 bases, there was a span of 12 bases. This CDR3 is built from 14 residues. The CDR3 region is CASSYSRQVGEQYF. The CDR3 bases are TGTGCCAGCAGTTACTCGCGACAGGTGGGCGAGCAGTACTTC.

This clone was seen once. J is TRBJ2-7 and V is TRBV7-6; a weak D match, TRBD1 (6 bases). V was trimmed by 5 bases and J by 2 bases, leaving 13 bases between them. This CDR3 is built from 14 residues. CDR1 is SGHVS, CDR2 FNYEAQ, per germline. The CDR3 region is CASSPTGIPYEQYF. The CDR3 nucleotides read TGTGCCAGCAGCCCAACAGGGATTCCCTACGAGCAGTACTTC. Supplemented by reference TRBV7-6 and TRBJ2-7, the full variable domain reads GAGVSQSPRYKVTKRGQDVALRCDPISGHVSLYWYRQALGQGPEFLTYFNYEAQQDKSGLPNDRFSAERPEGSISTLTIQRTEQRDSAMYRCASSPTGIPYEQYFGPGTRLTVT.

This clone turned up a few times. V is TRBV6-1 and J is TRBJ2-7; TRBD1 agrees at 12 bases. Looked up from germline, CDR1 is MNHNS and CDR2 is SASEGT. The CDR3 totals 15 residues. Germline trimming cut 9 bases from V and 5 bases from J; bases unmatched to any gene: 11. This chain's CDR3 is CASNRDRGRAHEQYF. In nucleotides, the CDR3 is TGTGCCAGTAACCGGGACAGGGGGCGCGCCCACGAGCAGTACTTC.